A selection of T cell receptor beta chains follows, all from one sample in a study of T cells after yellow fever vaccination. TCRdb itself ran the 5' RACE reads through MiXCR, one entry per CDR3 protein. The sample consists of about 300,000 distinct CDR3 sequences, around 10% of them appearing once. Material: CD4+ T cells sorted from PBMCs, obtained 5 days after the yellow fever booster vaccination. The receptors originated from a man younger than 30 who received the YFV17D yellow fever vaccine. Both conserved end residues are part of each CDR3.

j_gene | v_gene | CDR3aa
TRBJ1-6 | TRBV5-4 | CASSLDRGVRSPLHF
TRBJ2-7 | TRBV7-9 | CASSLTGSDEQYF
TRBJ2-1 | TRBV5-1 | CASSPRLAGTDKQFF
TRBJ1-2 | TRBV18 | CASSPEFQDGYTF
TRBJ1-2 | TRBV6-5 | CASSYQDRGYGYTF
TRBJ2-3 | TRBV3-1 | CASSQINTDTQYF
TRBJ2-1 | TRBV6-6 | CASSLSGGPPGNNEQFF
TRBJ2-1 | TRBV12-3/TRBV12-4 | CASSLRPGNEQFF
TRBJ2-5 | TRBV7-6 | CASRPTSGKETQYF
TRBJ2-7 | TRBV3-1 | CASSLRGGRREQYF
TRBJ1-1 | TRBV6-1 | CASSVRVSTEAFF
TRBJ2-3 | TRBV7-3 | CASTDTRAGGNTDTQYF
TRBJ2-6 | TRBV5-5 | CASSLDPGPGANVLTF
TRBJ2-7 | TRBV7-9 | CASSLDGIGYEQYF
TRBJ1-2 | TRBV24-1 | CATSDPNDDGYTF
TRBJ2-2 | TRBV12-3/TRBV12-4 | CASSLNRQGVIGELFF
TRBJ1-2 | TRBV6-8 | CASSYLPGTQERYGYTF
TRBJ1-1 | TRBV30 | CAWKGGSAVNTEAFF
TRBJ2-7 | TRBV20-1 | CSASLQGGREQYF
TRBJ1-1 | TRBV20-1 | CSRQKMNTEAFF
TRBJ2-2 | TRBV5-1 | CASSFWEPTGELFF
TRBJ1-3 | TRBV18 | CASSSGAMGNTIYF
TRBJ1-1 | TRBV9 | CASSVVPGRTRDTEAFF
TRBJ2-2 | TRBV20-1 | CSAPTSANGELFF
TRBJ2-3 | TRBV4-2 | CASSLVSGQGGFADTQYF
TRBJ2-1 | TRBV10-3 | CAISERNEQFF
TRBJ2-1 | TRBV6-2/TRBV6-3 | CASSRPSGGPHGQFF
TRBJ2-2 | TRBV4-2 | CASAPGGEGYTGELFF
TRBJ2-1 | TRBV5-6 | CASSLVRLAGTTSSYNEQFF
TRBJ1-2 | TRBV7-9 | CASSWDAGGYGYTF
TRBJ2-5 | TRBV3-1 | CASSQVGETQYF
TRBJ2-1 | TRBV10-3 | CAIRQGDYNEQFF
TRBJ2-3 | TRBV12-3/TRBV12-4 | CASSLLREDTQYF
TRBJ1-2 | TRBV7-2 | CASGFHYGYTF
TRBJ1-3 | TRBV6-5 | CASSSTRNTIYF